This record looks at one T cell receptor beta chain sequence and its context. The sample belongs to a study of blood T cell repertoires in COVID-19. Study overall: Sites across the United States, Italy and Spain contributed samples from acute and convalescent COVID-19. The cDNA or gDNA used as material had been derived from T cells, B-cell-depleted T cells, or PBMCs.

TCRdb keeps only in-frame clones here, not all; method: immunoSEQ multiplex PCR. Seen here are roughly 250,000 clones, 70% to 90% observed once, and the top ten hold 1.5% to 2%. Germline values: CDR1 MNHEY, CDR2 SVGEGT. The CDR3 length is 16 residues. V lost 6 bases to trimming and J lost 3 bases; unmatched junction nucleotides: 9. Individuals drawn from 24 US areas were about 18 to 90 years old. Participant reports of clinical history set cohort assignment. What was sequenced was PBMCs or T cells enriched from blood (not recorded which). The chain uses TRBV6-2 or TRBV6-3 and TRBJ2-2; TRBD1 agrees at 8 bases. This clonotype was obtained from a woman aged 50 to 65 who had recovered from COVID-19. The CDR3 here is CASSGGQGRDTGELFF. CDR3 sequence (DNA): TGTGCCAGCAGCGGAGGACAGGGACGAGACACCGGGGAGCTGTTTTTT.